The 10 T cell receptor beta chains reported below all come from one sample, sequenced in a study of cytomegalovirus exposure and HLA in healthy donors. A multiplex PCR was run with 60 Vbeta primers and 13 Jbeta primers. The table came from immunoSEQ multiplex PCR; TCRdb's copy has only in-frame clones and leaves some out. The data contain 100,000 to 150,000 clones, 80% to 90% of them singletons. Material: PBMCs. The receptor set was obtained from a male donor in good health and CMV-seropositive.

DNA of the CDR3: TGTGCCAGCGGCGAACCCCGGACACCCGAGCAGTACTTC. Residues: CASGEPRTPEQYF. V gene TRBV28 combines with J gene TRBJ2-7; TRBD1 is a possible D gene (5 bases). The V gene's germline CDR1 is MDHEN and CDR2 SYDVKM. V was shortened by 8 bases and J by 6 bases, with 17 bases between the two germline ends. The CDR3 loop spans 13 amino acids.

The chain recombines TRBV28 with TRBJ2-5; the D is unclear. The CDR3 extends over 15 amino acids. Germline loops: CDR1 MDHEN, CDR2 SYDVKM. V lost 6 bases, J lost 5 bases, and 19 bases lay in between. Here the CDR3 reads CASSSNPRIRETQYF. CDR3 nucleotide sequence: TGTGCCAGCAGCTCAAACCCGAGGATACGGGAGACCCAGTACTTC.

CDR3 bases: TGTGCCAGCAGTCTAGGAACTAGCAGGAATGAGCAGTTCTTC. It translates to CASSLGTSRNEQFF. This chain connects TRBV5-4 to TRBJ2-1; D perhaps matches TRBD2 (6 bases). This CDR3 is built from 14 residues. CDR1 and CDR2 (germline): SGHNT, YYREEE (reference sequence). V was pared by 5 bases and J by 7 bases, with 16 bases between. Looking up the rest from reference TRBV5-4 and TRBJ2-1 gives the full variable domain: ETGVTQSPTHLIKTRGQQVTLRCSSQSGHNTVSWYQQALGQGPQFIFQYYREEENGRGNFPPRFSGLQFPNYSSELNVNALELDDSALYLCASSLGTSRNEQFFGPGTRLTVL.

The chain joins TRBV27 to TRBJ2-1, with a possible D match to TRBD2 (6 bases). Trimming left V 1 base short and J 6 bases short, with 13 bases between. The CDR3 is 15 amino acids. CDR1 is MNHEY, CDR2 SMNVEV, per germline (reference sequence). CDR3 amino acids: CASSLYGSGPNEQFF. For the CDR3, the DNA is TGTGCCAGCAGTTTATACGGGAGTGGCCCCAATGAGCAGTTCTTC.

The rearrangement joins TRBV7-2 to TRBJ2-7; TRBD2 matches 8 bases. CDR3 size: 13 residues. V was pared by 8 bases and J by 9 bases, with 12 bases of the junction left unmatched. Germline-derived CDR1 and CDR2 are SGHTA and FQGNSA. This chain's CDR3 is CASHSGAGAWQYF. The CDR3 nucleotides are TGTGCCAGCCACTCGGGAGCGGGGGCGTGGCAGTACTTC.

The CDR3: CASSVRAGVRQETQYF. The CDR3 DNA reads as TGTGCCAGCAGCGTACGGGCGGGAGTGCGGCAAGAGACCCAGTACTTC. The J gene is TRBJ2-5, the V gene TRBV9, with TRBD2 identical over 7 bases. Germline CDR1 is SGDLS and CDR2 is YYNGEE. The V segment lost 1 base and the J segment 2 bases; nucleotides outside the gene matches: 8. The CDR3 sequence is 16 residues long.

This rearrangement joins TRBV7-9 to TRBJ1-2, with D perhaps TRBD1 (6 bases). Germline V lookup: CDR1 SEHNR, CDR2 FQNEAQ (reference sequence). V shed 5 bases and J shed 8 bases, with 21 bases lying between them. The CDR3 length is 15 residues. Written as DNA, the CDR3 is TGTGCCAGCAGCGAGGGGGGGGCCCTACTTGGGGGCTACACCTTC. It codes for CASSEGGALLGGYTF.

This clone appeared a single time. The CDR3 spells CASSQYQETQYF. DNA for the CDR3: TGTGCCAGCAGCCAGTACCAAGAGACCCAGTACTTC. This chain joins TRBV6-1 and TRBJ2-5; D uncertain. CDR1 MNHNS and CDR2 SASEGT come from the germline V gene. CDR3 length equals 12 residues. Between the trimmed V and J ends, which lost 6 bases and 0 bases, there was a span of 5 bases.

The chain recombines TRBV2 with TRBJ2-1; 9 positions agree with TRBD2. CDR3 length equals 14 residues. The germline CDR1 and CDR2 sequences are SNHLY and FYNNEI. V lost 4 bases and J lost 10; bases outside the gene matches: 8. The CDR3 DNA sequence: TGTGCCAGCAGTGTTATCCTAGCGGGAATGGAGCAGTTCTTC. This translates into CASSVILAGMEQFF.

The V and J genes are TRBV6-6 and TRBJ2-7, with 10 bases matching TRBD1. The CDR3 sequence is 15 residues long. From germline, CDR1 is MNHNY and CDR2 SVGAGI (reference sequence). Trimming at V came to 5 bases and at J to 5 bases, leaving 9 bases not matched to a gene. The CDR3: CASSPPGTGANEQYF. CDR3 sequence (DNA): TGTGCCAGCAGTCCCCCCGGGACAGGGGCCAACGAGCAGTACTTC.